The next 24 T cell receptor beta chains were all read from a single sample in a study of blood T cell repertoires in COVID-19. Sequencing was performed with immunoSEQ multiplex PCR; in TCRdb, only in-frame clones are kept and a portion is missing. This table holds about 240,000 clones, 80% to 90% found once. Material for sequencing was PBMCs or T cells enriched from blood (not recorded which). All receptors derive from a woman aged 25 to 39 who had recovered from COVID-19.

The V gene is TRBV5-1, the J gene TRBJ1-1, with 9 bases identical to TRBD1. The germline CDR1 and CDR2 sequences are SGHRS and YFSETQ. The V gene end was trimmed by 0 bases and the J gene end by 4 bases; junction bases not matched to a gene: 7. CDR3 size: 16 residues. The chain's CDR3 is CASSLAPSDRGTEAFF. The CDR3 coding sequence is TGCGCCAGCAGCTTGGCCCCTTCGGACAGGGGCACTGAAGCTTTCTTT.

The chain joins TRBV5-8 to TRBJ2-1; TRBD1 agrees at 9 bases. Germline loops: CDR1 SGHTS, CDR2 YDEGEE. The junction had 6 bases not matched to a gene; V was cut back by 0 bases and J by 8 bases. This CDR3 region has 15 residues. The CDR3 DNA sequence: TGTGCCAGCAGCTTGGAGGGACAGGGTTTTCATGAGCAGTTCTTC. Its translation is CASSLEGQGFHEQFF. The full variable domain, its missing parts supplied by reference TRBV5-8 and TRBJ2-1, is EAGVTQSPTHLIKTRGQQATLRCSPISGHTSVYWYQQALGLGLQFLLWYDEGEERNRGNFPPRFSGRQFPNYSSELNVNALELEDSALYLCASSLEGQGFHEQFFGPGTRLTVL.

The CDR3 DNA reads as TGTGCCAGCAGCTTAGGGCTAGGACAGGGTCAAGGTGGCTACACCTTC. The encoded protein is CASSLGLGQGQGGYTF. The rearrangement links TRBV7-2 to TRBJ1-2, with 8 bases that match TRBD1. This CDR3 spans 16 amino acids. Germline V gene sequence: CDR1 SGHTA, CDR2 FQGNSA. J gave up 7 bases and V 1 base, and 11 bases lay outside the gene matches. The full variable domain, in which reference TRBV7-2 and TRBJ1-2 provide the parts outside the CDR3, is GAGVSQSPSNKVTEKGKDVELRCDPISGHTALYWYRQSLGQGLEFLIYFQGNSAPDKSGLPSDRFSAERTGGSVSTLTIQRTQQEDSAVYLCASSLGLGQGQGGYTFGSGTRLTVV.

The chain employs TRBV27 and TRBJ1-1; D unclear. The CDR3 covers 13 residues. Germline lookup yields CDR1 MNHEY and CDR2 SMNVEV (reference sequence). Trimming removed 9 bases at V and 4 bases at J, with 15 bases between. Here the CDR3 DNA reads TGTGCCAGTGAGAGGGATGGCCCCACTGAAGCTTTCTTT. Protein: CASERDGPTEAFF.

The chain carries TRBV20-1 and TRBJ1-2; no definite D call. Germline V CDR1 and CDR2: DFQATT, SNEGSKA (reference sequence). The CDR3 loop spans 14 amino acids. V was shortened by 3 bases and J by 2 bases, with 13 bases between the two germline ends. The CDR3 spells CSASNREGNYGYTF. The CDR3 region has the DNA TGCAGTGCTAGTAATCGGGAGGGCAACTATGGCTACACCTTC.

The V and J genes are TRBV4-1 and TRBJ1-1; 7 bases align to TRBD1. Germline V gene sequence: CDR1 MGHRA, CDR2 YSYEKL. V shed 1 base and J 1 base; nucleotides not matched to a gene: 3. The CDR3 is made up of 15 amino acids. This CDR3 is CASSQVDRENTEAFF. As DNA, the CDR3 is TGCGCCAGCAGCCAAGTAGACAGGGAGAACACTGAAGCTTTCTTT.

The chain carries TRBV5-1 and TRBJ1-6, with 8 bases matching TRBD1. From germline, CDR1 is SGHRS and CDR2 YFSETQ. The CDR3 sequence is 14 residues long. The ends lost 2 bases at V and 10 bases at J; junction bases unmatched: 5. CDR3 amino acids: CASSFDRGRSPLHF. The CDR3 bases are TGCGCCAGCAGCTTTGACAGGGGTAGGTCACCCCTCCACTTT.

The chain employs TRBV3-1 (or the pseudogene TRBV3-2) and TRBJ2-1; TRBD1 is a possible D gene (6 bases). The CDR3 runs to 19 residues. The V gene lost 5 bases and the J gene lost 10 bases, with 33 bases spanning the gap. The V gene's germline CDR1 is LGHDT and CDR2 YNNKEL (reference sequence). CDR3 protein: CASSKRPRQANSYFREQFF. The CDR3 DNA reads TGTGCCAGCAGCAAAAGACCCAGACAGGCTAACTCCTACTTCAGGGAGCAGTTCTTC.

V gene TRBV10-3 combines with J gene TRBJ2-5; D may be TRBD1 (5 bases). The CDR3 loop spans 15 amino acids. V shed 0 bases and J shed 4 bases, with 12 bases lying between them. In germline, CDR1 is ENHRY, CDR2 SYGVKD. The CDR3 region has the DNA TGTGCCATCAGTGAGTCGGTAGGGGCCGGAGAGACCCAGTACTTC. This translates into CAISESVGAGETQYF.

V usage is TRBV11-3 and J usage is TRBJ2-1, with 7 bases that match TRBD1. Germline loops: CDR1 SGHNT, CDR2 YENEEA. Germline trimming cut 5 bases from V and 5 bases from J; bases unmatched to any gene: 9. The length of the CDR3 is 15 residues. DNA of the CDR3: TGTGCCAGCAGCAAAGAGGGGGCTTTGCACAATGAGCAGTTCTTC. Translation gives CASSKEGALHNEQFF.

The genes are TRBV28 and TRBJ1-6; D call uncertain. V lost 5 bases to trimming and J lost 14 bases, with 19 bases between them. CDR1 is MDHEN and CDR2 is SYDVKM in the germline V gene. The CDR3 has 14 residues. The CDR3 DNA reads TGTGCCAGCAGTCCGTCCCCGAGGGTCTCCACCCTCCACTTT. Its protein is CASSPSPRVSTLHF.

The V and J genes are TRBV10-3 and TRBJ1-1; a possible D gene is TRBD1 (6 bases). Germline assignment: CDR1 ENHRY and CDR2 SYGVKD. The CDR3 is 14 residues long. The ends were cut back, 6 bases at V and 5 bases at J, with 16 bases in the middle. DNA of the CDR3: TGTGCCATCAGCGCGAGGGGGGGAGAAACTGAAGCTTTCTTT. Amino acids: CAISARGGETEAFF.

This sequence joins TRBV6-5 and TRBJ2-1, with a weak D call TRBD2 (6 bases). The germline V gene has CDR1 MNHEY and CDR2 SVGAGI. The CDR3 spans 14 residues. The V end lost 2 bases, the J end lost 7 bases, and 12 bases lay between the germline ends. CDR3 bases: TGTGCCAGCAGTTACGGTGGACGGGGGAATGAGCAGTTCTTC. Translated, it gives CASSYGGRGNEQFF.

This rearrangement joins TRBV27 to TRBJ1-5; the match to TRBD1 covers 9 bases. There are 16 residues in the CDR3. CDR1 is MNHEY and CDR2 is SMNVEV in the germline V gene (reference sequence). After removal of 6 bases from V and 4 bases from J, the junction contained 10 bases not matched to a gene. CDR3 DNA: TGTGCCAGCAGCCCTACATCGACAGGGGGTAATCAGCCCCAGCATTTT. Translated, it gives CASSPTSTGGNQPQHF.

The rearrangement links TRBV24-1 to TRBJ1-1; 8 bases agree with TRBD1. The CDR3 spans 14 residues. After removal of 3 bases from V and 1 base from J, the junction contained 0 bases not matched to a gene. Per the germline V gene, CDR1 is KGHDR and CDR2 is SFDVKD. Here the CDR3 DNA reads TGTGCCACCAGTGATCAGGGGGCGAACACTGAAGCTTTCTTT. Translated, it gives CATSDQGANTEAFF.

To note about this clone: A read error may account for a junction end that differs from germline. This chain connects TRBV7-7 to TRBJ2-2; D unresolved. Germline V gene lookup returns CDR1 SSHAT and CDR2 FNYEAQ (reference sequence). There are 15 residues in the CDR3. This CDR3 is CASSPRLRNTGELFF. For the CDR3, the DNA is TGTGCTAGCAGCCCCCGACTGCGAAACACCGGGGAGCTGTTTTTT.

As DNA, the CDR3 is TGCGCCAGCAGCGGGACGGGGGGAGCTCGGCAAGAGACCCAGTACTTC. Residues: CASSGTGGARQETQYF. The chain uses TRBV5-1 and TRBJ2-5, with TRBD2 matching over 7 bases. CDR1 and CDR2 from the germline V gene are SGHRS and YFSETQ. The length of the CDR3 is 16 residues. V dropped 4 bases and J dropped 2; count of bases not matched to a gene: 11.

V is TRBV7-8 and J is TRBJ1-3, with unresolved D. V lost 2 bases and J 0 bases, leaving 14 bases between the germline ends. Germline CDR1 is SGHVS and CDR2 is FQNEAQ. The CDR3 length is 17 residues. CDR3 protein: CASSLLATEASGNTIYF. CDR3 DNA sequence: TGTGCCAGCAGCTTATTGGCGACGGAGGCCTCTGGAAACACCATATATTTT.

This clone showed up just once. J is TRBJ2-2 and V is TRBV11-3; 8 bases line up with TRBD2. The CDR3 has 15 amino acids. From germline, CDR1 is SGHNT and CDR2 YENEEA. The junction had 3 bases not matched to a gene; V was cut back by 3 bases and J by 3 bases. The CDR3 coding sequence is TGTGCCAGCAGCTTCAGGCGGGGGGACACCGGGGAGCTGTTTTTT. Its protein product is CASSFRRGDTGELFF. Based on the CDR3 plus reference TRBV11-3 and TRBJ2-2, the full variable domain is EAGVVQSPRYKIIEKKQPVAFWCNPISGHNTLYWYLQNLGQGPELLIRYENEEAVDDSQLPKDRFSAERLKGVDSTLKIQPAELGDSAVYLCASSFRRGDTGELFFGEGSRLTVL.

The CDR3 loop reads CASSLGGEAYNEQFF. In DNA form, the CDR3 reads TGTGCCAGCAGCTTAGGGGGGGAGGCCTACAATGAGCAGTTCTTC. The V call is TRBV7-6, the J call TRBJ2-1; possible D gene TRBD2, 6 bases. The V end lost 1 base, the J end lost 2 bases, and 9 bases lay between the germline ends. The CDR3 spans 15 residues. Germline CDR1 reads SGHVS; CDR2 reads FNYEAQ.

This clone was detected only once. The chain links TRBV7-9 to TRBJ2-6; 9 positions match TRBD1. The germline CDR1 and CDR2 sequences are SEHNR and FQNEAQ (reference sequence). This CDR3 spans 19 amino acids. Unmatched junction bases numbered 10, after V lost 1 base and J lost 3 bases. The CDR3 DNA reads TGTGCCAGCAGCTTAGACAGGGGGCTATGGGTATTTGGGGCCAACGTCCTGACTTTC. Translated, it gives CASSLDRGLWVFGANVLTF.

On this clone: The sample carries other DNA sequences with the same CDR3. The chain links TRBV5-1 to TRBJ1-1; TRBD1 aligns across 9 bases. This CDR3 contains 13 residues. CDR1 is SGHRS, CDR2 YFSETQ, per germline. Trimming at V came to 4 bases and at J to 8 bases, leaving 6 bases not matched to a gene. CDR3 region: CASSLGTGLEAFF. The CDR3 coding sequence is TGCGCCAGCAGCCTAGGGACAGGGCTCGAAGCTTTCTTT.

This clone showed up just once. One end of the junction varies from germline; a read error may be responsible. The DNA of the CDR3 is TGTGCCAGCAGCTTAGAAGGTATAGGGGCATACCGATTT. This gives the protein CASSLEGIGAYRF. This chain joins TRBV11-2 and TRBJ1-1, with a possible D match to TRBD1 (5 bases). The CDR3 covers 13 residues. Germline CDR1 reads SGHAT; CDR2 reads FQNNGV.

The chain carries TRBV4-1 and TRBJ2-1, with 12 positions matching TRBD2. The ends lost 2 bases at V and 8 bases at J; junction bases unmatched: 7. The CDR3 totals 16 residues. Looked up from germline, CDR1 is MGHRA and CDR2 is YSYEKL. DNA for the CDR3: TGCGCCAGCAGCCAACCGACTAGCGGGAGCTGGGATGAGCAGTTCTTC. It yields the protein CASSQPTSGSWDEQFF.